One and the same sample provided the 32 T cell receptor beta chains below, sequenced in a study of radiotherapy plus CTLA-4 blockade in lung cancer. Here immunoSEQ multiplex PCR was the method, and the copy in TCRdb shows in-frame clones only, minus some. The sample lists roughly 73,000 clones, around 87% occurring once. Sequencing used peripheral blood, obtained from a patient treated with radiotherapy plus ipilimumab. These receptors came from a human donor with non-small cell lung cancer that progressed on radiotherapy plus ipilimumab.

The chain couples TRBV5-5 to TRBJ1-1, with D possibly being TRBD1 (5 bases). Between the trimmed V and J ends, which lost 3 bases and 0 bases, there was a span of 9 bases. Germline CDR1 reads SGHKS; CDR2 reads YYEKEE (reference sequence). The CDR3 spans 14 residues. The CDR3 protein is CASSWGGMNTEAFF. CDR3 sequence (DNA): TGTGCCAGCAGCTGGGGGGGAATGAACACTGAAGCTTTCTTT.

In regard to this clone: At one end, the junction sequence differs from germline, possibly due to a read error. V usage is TRBV4-2 and J usage is TRBJ2-7; 11 bases align to TRBD2. Germline V gene data show CDR1 as LGHNA and CDR2 as YNFKEQ. This CDR3 is built from 19 residues. The CDR3 DNA reads as TGTGTCAGCAGCCAAGACTTCCCCGGCCTAGCGGGAGGCTGGTACGAGCAGTACTTC. It encodes CVSSQDFPGLAGGWYEQYF.

The chain employs TRBV9 and TRBJ2-4; D call uncertain. V was clipped by 0 bases and J by 2 bases, with 9 bases between them. This CDR3 is 15 amino acids long. The germline gives CDR1 SGDLS, CDR2 YYNGEE. CDR3 loop: CASSVGQNTKNIQYF. CDR3 DNA sequence: TGTGCCAGCAGCGTAGGTCAGAATACCAAAAACATTCAGTACTTC.

Here the CDR3 reads CASSQAASSYEQYF. The CDR3 nucleotides read TGTGCCAGCAGCCAAGCGGCCTCCTCCTACGAGCAGTACTTC. The chain joins TRBV14 to TRBJ2-7; D unclear. Germline loops: CDR1 SGHDN, CDR2 FVKESK. The V end was cut by 1 base, the J end by 0 bases, with 7 bases between. CDR3 size: 14 residues. The full variable domain, with the rest looked up from reference TRBV14 and TRBJ2-7, is EAGVTQFPSHSVIEKGQTVTLRCDPISGHDNLYWYRRVMGKEIKFLLHFVKESKQDESGMPNNRFLAERTGGTYSTLKVQPAELEDSGVYFCASSQAASSYEQYFGPGTRLTVT.

V gene TRBV29-1 combines with J gene TRBJ2-4, with D tentatively TRBD1 (7 bases). The length of the CDR3 is 14 residues. The V end was cut by 6 bases, the J end by 6 bases, with 18 bases between. Germline assignment: CDR1 SQVTM and CDR2 ANQGSEA. DNA for the CDR3: TGCAGCGTGCCCATCTCAGGGGGACTAAACATTCAGTACTTC. As protein: CSVPISGGLNIQYF. The variable domain in full, with the rest retrieved from reference TRBV29-1 and TRBJ2-4, is SAVISQKPSRDICQRGTSLTIQCQVDSQVTMMFWYRQQPGQSLTLIATANQGSEATYESGFVIDKFPISRPNLTFSTLTVSNMSPEDSSIYLCSVPISGGLNIQYFGAGTRLSVL.

This clone was detected only a few times. The chain combines TRBV28 with TRBJ2-2; TRBD2 aligns across 7 bases. Trimming cost V 4 bases and J 5 bases; bases outside gene matches: 13. This CDR3 spans 17 amino acids. Germline assignment: CDR1 MDHEN and CDR2 SYDVKM. The CDR3 here is CASSSDLAGVLTGELFF. Here the CDR3 DNA reads TGTGCCAGCAGTTCGGATCTTGCGGGAGTGTTGACCGGGGAGCTGTTTTTT.

The CDR3 sequence: CASSVLWQETQYF. The CDR3 coding sequence is TGTGCCAGCTCAGTTTTGTGGCAAGAGACCCAGTACTTC. The chain couples TRBV18 to TRBJ2-5, with D hard to call. CDR3 length: 13 amino acids. V lost 5 bases to trimming and J lost 2 bases, with 9 bases between them. Germline V gives CDR1 KGHSH, CDR2 LQKENI.

The V gene is TRBV5-5, the J gene TRBJ1-2; D is perhaps TRBD1 (6 bases). The CDR3 is 13 residues long. In germline, CDR1 is SGHKS, CDR2 YYEKEE (reference sequence). Trimming left V 3 bases short and J 5 bases short, with 11 bases between. CDR3 sequence: CASSSDRSYGYTF. The CDR3 DNA follows: TGTGCCAGCAGCTCGGACAGATCGTATGGCTACACCTTC.

The V and J genes are TRBV18 and TRBJ1-5, with D unresolved. CDR3 size: 12 residues. V dropped 0 bases and J dropped 3 bases, with 0 bases sitting between them. Germline V gene lookup returns CDR1 KGHSH and CDR2 LQKENI. The CDR3 spells CASSPPNQPQHF. The CDR3 nucleotides read TGTGCCAGCTCACCACCCAATCAGCCCCAGCATTTT. The variable domain in full, completed from reference TRBV18 and TRBJ1-5, reads NAGVMQNPRHLVRRRGQEARLRCSPMKGHSHVYWYRQLPEEGLKFMVYLQKENIIDESGMPKERFSAEFPKEGPSILRIQQVVRGDSAAYFCASSPPNQPQHFGDGTRLSIL.

The chain carries TRBV7-2 and TRBJ1-2, with a weak D call TRBD1 (5 bases). The CDR3 length is 14 residues. Trimming took 1 base from V and 0 from J, leaving 6 bases between them. Looked up from germline, CDR1 is SGHTA and CDR2 is FQGNSA. In nucleotides, the CDR3 is TGTGCCAGCAGCTTAGACAGGACTAACTATGGCTACACCTTC. Protein sequence: CASSLDRTNYGYTF.

The table lists this clone with a count of one. This chain joins TRBV2 and TRBJ2-3; perhaps TRBD2 as D (6 bases). Germline CDR1 and CDR2: SNHLY and FYNNEI. The CDR3 covers 13 residues. Trimming took 8 bases from V and 0 from J, leaving 9 bases between them. The CDR3 sequence: CASARESTDTQYF. The CDR3 DNA sequence: TGTGCCAGCGCCCGGGAGAGCACAGATACGCAGTATTTT. Based on the CDR3 plus reference TRBV2 and TRBJ2-3, the full variable domain is EPEVTQTPSHQVTQMGQEVILRCVPISNHLYFYWYRQILGQKVEFLVSFYNNEISEKSEIFDDQFSVERPDGSNFTLKIRSTKLEDSAMYFCASARESTDTQYFGPGTRLTVL.

This rearrangement joins TRBV6-6 to TRBJ2-6; 7 bases are a match to TRBD1. The trim removed 7 bases at V and 0 bases at J, leaving 3 bases unmatched. This CDR3 has 15 amino acids. Germline assignment: CDR1 MNHNY and CDR2 SVGAGI (reference sequence). CDR3 sequence: CASTNRGSGANVLTF. For the CDR3, the DNA is TGTGCCAGCACAAACAGGGGCTCTGGGGCCAACGTCCTGACTTTC.

The rearrangement links TRBV6-6 to TRBJ2-1; D is perhaps TRBD1 or TRBD2 (5 bases each). The V end lost 2 bases, the J end lost 2 bases, and 10 bases lay between the germline ends. Germline V gene data show CDR1 as MNHNY and CDR2 as SVGAGI (reference sequence). This CDR3 is 15 amino acids long. DNA for the CDR3: TGTGCCAGCAGTTACGTCGGGGCTACCTACAATGAGCAGTTCTTC. It yields the protein CASSYVGATYNEQFF.

The rearrangement links TRBV29-1 to TRBJ2-1, with 11 bases fitting TRBD2. The V gene end was trimmed by 3 bases and the J gene end by 0 bases; junction bases not matched to a gene: 7. There are 17 residues in the CDR3. From germline, CDR1 is SQVTM and CDR2 ANQGSEA. The CDR3 loop reads CSVEWLAGGPSYNEQFF. The CDR3 DNA reads as TGCAGCGTTGAGTGGCTAGCGGGAGGTCCCTCCTACAATGAGCAGTTCTTC.

V gene TRBV28 combines with J gene TRBJ1-2, with a weak D call TRBD1 (5 bases). Trimming removed 4 bases at V and 0 bases at J, with 21 bases between. The germline V gene has CDR1 MDHEN and CDR2 SYDVKM. The CDR3 consists of 18 residues. The CDR3 DNA is TGTGCCAGCAGTTCCAGACGATTCGACAGCGGAGCTAACTATGGCTACACCTTC. This codes for CASSSRRFDSGANYGYTF.

This chain connects TRBV7-3 to TRBJ2-2; D is possibly TRBD1 (5 bases). V was pared by 5 bases and J by 7 bases, with 14 bases between. The CDR3 sequence is 14 residues long. Germline values: CDR1 SGHTA, CDR2 FQGTGA. In DNA form, the CDR3 reads TGTGCCAGCAGCACCCAGGGAATCGGCGGGGAGCTGTTTTTT. Protein sequence: CASSTQGIGGELFF.

This chain joins TRBV7-3 and TRBJ2-1; TRBD1 matches at 8 bases. V trimming: 5 bases; J trimming: 7 bases; junction bases outside the gene matches: 10. Germline V lookup: CDR1 SGHTA, CDR2 FQGTGA. The CDR3 consists of 15 residues. The CDR3 is CASSLRDRQQNEQFF. In DNA, the CDR3 is TGTGCCAGCAGCCTCCGGGACAGGCAGCAAAATGAGCAGTTCTTC.

CDR3 amino acids: CASSVVSAGGEQFF. CDR3 bases: TGTGCCAGCAGCGTAGTGTCGGCGGGAGGGGAGCAGTTCTTC. The chain couples TRBV9 to TRBJ2-1, with 9 bases matching TRBD2. The CDR3 loop spans 14 amino acids. Trimming removed 0 bases from V and 10 bases from J; junction bases left unmatched: 5. Germline CDR1 is SGDLS and CDR2 is YYNGEE.

The V call is TRBV19, the J call TRBJ1-5; D not resolved. CDR3 length: 14 residues. Germline CDR1 is LNHDA and CDR2 is SQIVND (reference sequence). V was cut by 3 bases and J by 2 bases, with 8 bases left in between. The CDR3 loop reads CASSIPRGNQPQHF. In DNA form, the CDR3 reads TGTGCCAGTAGTATCCCCCGAGGCAATCAGCCCCAGCATTTT.

The V gene is TRBV7-3, the J gene TRBJ1-2; no firm D call. V lost 5 bases, J lost 3 bases, and 10 bases lay in between. Germline V gives CDR1 SGHTA, CDR2 FQGTGA. This CDR3 contains 13 residues. In nucleotides, the CDR3 is TGTGCCAGCAGCGCTACAGAAGACTATGGCTACACCTTC. Translating gives CASSATEDYGYTF.

This chain joins TRBV7-9 and TRBJ1-1; the D is unclear. The germline V gene encodes CDR1 SEHNR and CDR2 FQNEAQ (reference sequence). The CDR3 consists of 14 residues. The V and J ends lost 6 bases and 2 bases respectively, with 13 bases between them. The CDR3 DNA sequence: TGTGCCAGCAGTTTAAACGCCGGAAACACTGAAGCTTTCTTT. Translation gives CASSLNAGNTEAFF. The variable domain in full, with the rest retrieved from reference TRBV7-9 and TRBJ1-1, is DTGVSQNPRHKITKRGQNVTFRCDPISEHNRLYWYRQTLGQGPEFLTYFQNEAQLEKSRLLSDRFSAERPKGSFSTLEIQRTEQGDSAMYLCASSLNAGNTEAFFGQGTRLTVV.

This clone was seen only once. The V gene is TRBV7-8, the J gene TRBJ2-7; possibly TRBD1 for D (5 bases). CDR1 SGHVS and CDR2 FQNEAQ come from the germline V gene. The V gene lost 5 bases and the J gene lost 2 bases, with 13 bases spanning the gap. The CDR3 consists of 14 residues. The CDR3 spells CASSQGAATYEQYV. The CDR3 region has the DNA TGTGCCAGCAGCCAGGGCGCAGCCACCTACGAGCAGTACGTC.

The chain employs TRBV6-1 and TRBJ2-6; 13 bases are a match to TRBD2. The CDR3 has 18 amino acids. Per germline, CDR1 MNHNS and CDR2 SASEGT. V lost 4 bases, J lost 0 bases, and 3 bases stayed unmatched. CDR3 DNA sequence: TGTGCCAGCAGTGGGGGACTAGCGGGGTTCTCTGGGGCCAACGTCCTGACTTTC. It is translated as CASSGGLAGFSGANVLTF.

V and J are TRBV30 and TRBJ2-1, with 12 bases fitting TRBD2. Germline loops: CDR1 GTSNPN, CDR2 SVGIG (reference sequence). The V segment lost 8 bases and the J segment 10 bases; nucleotides outside the gene matches: 24. The CDR3 covers 18 residues. The CDR3 sequence is CAVKPRPSGRAVYLEQFF. The CDR3 DNA reads TGTGCCGTTAAGCCCCGGCCTAGCGGGAGGGCCGTCTACTTAGAGCAGTTCTTC. Looking up the rest from reference TRBV30 and TRBJ2-1 gives the full variable domain: SQTIHQWPATLVQPVGSPLSLECTVEGTSNPNLYWYRQAAGRGLQLLFYSVGIGQISSEVPQNLSASRPQDRQFILSSKKLLLSDSGFYLCAVKPRPSGRAVYLEQFFGPGTRLTVL.

For this clone: Other DNA sequences in this sample translate to the same CDR3. The V gene is TRBV6-5, the J gene TRBJ2-2, with 8 bases aligning to TRBD2. J gave up 3 bases and V 10 bases, and 10 bases lay outside the gene matches. In germline, CDR1 is MNHEY, CDR2 SVGAGI. The CDR3 is 15 amino acids. In nucleotides, the CDR3 is TGTGCCACCAACTCAGCGGGAGCATACACCGGGGAGCTGTTTTTT. Amino acid sequence: CATNSAGAYTGELFF.

CDR3 DNA sequence: TGTGCCTGGAGCCTTGGACAGGAATGGACCTACGAGCAGTACGTC. As protein: CAWSLGQEWTYEQYV. The rearrangement joins TRBV30 to TRBJ2-7; 7 bases fit TRBD1. This CDR3 has 15 residues. V lost 3 bases to trimming and J lost 2 bases; unmatched junction nucleotides: 10. Germline V gene lookup returns CDR1 GTSNPN and CDR2 SVGIG (reference sequence).

This clone was observed a few times. The chain combines TRBV7-8 with TRBJ2-5, with D perhaps TRBD2 (6 bases). The V end was cut by 5 bases, the J end by 2 bases, with 9 bases between. CDR1 is SGHVS and CDR2 is FQNEAQ in the germline V gene. There are 13 residues in the CDR3. Here the CDR3 reads CASSGSGQETQYF. The CDR3 DNA is TGTGCCAGCAGCGGTAGCGGTCAAGAGACCCAGTACTTC.

The chain carries TRBV5-1 and TRBJ1-1; the D gene is possibly TRBD1 (6 bases). Germline V gene data show CDR1 as SGHRS and CDR2 as YFSETQ. V was pared by 0 bases and J by 5 bases, with 17 bases between. CDR3 length equals 16 residues. CDR3 nucleotide sequence: TGCGCCAGCAGCTTGGCCTATCGGGGGCTGGGGACTGAAGCTTTCTTT. Its translation is CASSLAYRGLGTEAFF.

There are a few counts of this clone. The V and J genes are TRBV18 and TRBJ1-4; weak D call: TRBD1 (6 bases). The V gene lost 3 bases and the J gene lost 6 bases, with 14 bases spanning the gap. CDR1 KGHSH and CDR2 LQKENI come from the germline V gene. This CDR3 has 15 residues. CDR3 nucleotide sequence: TGTGCCAGCTCACCCCCGGGGGCTGACTATGAAAAACTGTTTTTT. The encoded protein is CASSPPGADYEKLFF. The complete variable domain, with remaining parts taken from reference TRBV18 and TRBJ1-4, reads NAGVMQNPRHLVRRRGQEARLRCSPMKGHSHVYWYRQLPEEGLKFMVYLQKENIIDESGMPKERFSAEFPKEGPSILRIQQVVRGDSAAYFCASSPPGADYEKLFFGSGTQLSVL.

The chain recombines TRBV4-1 with TRBJ1-1; D might be TRBD1 (5 bases). V was cut by 4 bases and J by 11 bases, with 17 bases left in between. The CDR3 consists of 13 residues. In germline, CDR1 is MGHRA, CDR2 YSYEKL. The CDR3 DNA reads TGCGCCAGCAGCCTTGGGACGCCTGCTTCGGCTTTCTTT. It yields the protein CASSLGTPASAFF.

Comment on this clone: Other DNA variants within this sample encode the same CDR3. This rearrangement joins TRBV2 to TRBJ2-6, with no clear D. The V end lost 7 bases, the J end lost 1 base, and 11 bases lay between the germline ends. This CDR3 comprises 15 residues. Per the germline V gene, CDR1 is SNHLY and CDR2 is FYNNEI. The CDR3 is CASTGATSGANVLTF. CDR3 DNA sequence: TGTGCCAGCACTGGAGCCACTTCTGGGGCCAACGTCCTGACTTTC.

V and J are TRBV27 and TRBJ2-6; TRBD1 aligns across 7 bases. V shed 5 bases, J shed 1 base, and the junction held 11 bases outside the gene matches. CDR1 MNHEY and CDR2 SMNVEV come from the germline V gene (reference sequence). The CDR3 is 18 residues long. CDR3 coding DNA: TGTGCCAGCAGTCCCAGACAGGGAACCTCTTCTGGGGCCAACGTCCTGACTTTC. Protein product: CASSPRQGTSSGANVLTF.